Listed below are T cell receptor beta chains from one sample, sequenced in a study of T cell responses to AZD1222 COVID-19 vaccine. Only in-frame clones appear in the TCRdb table, and some are missing; sequencing was by immunoSEQ multiplex PCR. The sample has some 160,000 clones, approximately 91% seen once. Source: peripheral blood, taken 28 days after the second AZD1222 dose. The receptors were sampled from an adult who received the AZD1222 COVID-19 vaccine. The CDR3 runs from the conserved cysteine through the conserved F or W. The D gene is left open where the match is weak. Clone size appears in some rows only: once, few, many, or a class for an expanded clone.

j_call d_call clone_size v_call cdr3_aa cdr3_nt
TRBJ2-7 - - TRBV19 CASSIGFSRGSYEQYF TGTGCCAGTAGTATAGGTTTTAGTCGGGGTTCCTACGAGCAGTACTTC
TRBJ2-7 TRBD2 once TRBV19 CASSIGLAGEQYF TGTGCCAGTAGTATTGGACTAGCGGGCGAGCAGTACTTC
TRBJ2-1 - - TRBV5-1 CASSFGNSYNEQFF TGCGCCAGCAGCTTCGGAAACTCCTACAATGAGCAGTTCTTC
TRBJ1-5 - - TRBV7-2 CASSLKQGNQPQHF TGTGCCAGCAGCTTGAAACAGGGCAATCAGCCCCAGCATTTT
TRBJ2-2 TRBD1 few TRBV11-2 CASRPTGTANTGELFF TGTGCCAGCAGGCCAACCGGGACAGCGAACACCGGGGAGCTGTTTTTT
TRBJ2-7 - - TRBV5-8 CASSPWESHEQYF TGTGCCAGCAGTCCTTGGGAGTCCCACGAGCAGTACTTC
TRBJ1-6 - - TRBV2 CASSEQGRNSPLHF TGTGCCAGCAGTGAACAGGGCCGTAATTCACCCCTCCACTTT
TRBJ2-1 - - TRBV19 CASTRSSHTYNEQFF TGTGCCAGTACCAGGTCTAGCCATACCTACAATGAGCAGTTCTTC
TRBJ2-1 - - TRBV7-3 CASSPRSPAGEQFF TGTGCCAGCAGCCCCCGGTCTCCCGCGGGGGAGCAGTTCTTC
TRBJ1-2 - once TRBV5-1 CASPIIGGYDGYTF TGCGCCAGCCCAATCATTGGAGGGTATGATGGCTACACCTTC
TRBJ1-1 - few TRBV27 CASSLSPRLTPGTEAFF TGTGCCAGCAGTTTATCTCCCCGACTAACCCCGGGGACTGAAGCTTTCTTT
TRBJ1-2 - - TRBV3-1/TRBV3-2 CASSQDSPYGYTF TGTGCCAGCAGCCAAGACAGCCCCTATGGCTACACCTTC
TRBJ1-1 TRBD1 - TRBV2 CASRRQGPGNTEAFF TGTGCCAGCAGAAGACAGGGGCCGGGGAACACTGAAGCTTTCTTT
TRBJ2-1 - - TRBV27 CASSPGTPLQFF TGTGCCAGCAGTCCCGGGACCCCCCTGCAGTTCTTC
TRBJ1-1 - - TRBV5-5 CASSLTGGENTEAFF TGTGCCAGCAGCTTGACAGGTGGCGAGAACACTGAAGCTTTCTTT
TRBJ2-7 TRBD2 - TRBV7-2 CASSFLAGGLSPYEQYF TGTGCCAGCAGCTTCCTAGCGGGGGGCCTATCCCCCTACGAGCAGTACTTC
TRBJ2-7 - - TRBV6-1 CASSEALRGWGYEQYF TGTGCCAGCAGTGAAGCGCTTAGGGGTTGGGGTTACGAGCAGTACTTC
TRBJ2-1 TRBD1 - TRBV2 CASSEARGQGPNREQFF TGTGCCAGCAGTGAAGCGCGGGGACAGGGGCCTAACAGGGAGCAGTTCTTC
TRBJ1-5 - - TRBV5-8 CASSLGDIYNQPQHF TGTGCCAGCAGCTTGGGGGACATCTATAATCAGCCCCAGCATTTT
TRBJ1-2 - - TRBV6-1 CASSEWGGDSYGYTF TGTGCCAGCAGTGAATGGGGGGGCGACAGCTATGGCTACACCTTC
TRBJ2-3 TRBD2 - TRBV24-1 CATSDSGGYTDTQYF TGTGCCACCAGTGATTCGGGGGGTTACACAGATACGCAGTATTTT
TRBJ2-4 - - TRBV19 CASSLVENIQYF TGTGCCAGTAGCCTGGTAGAAAACATTCAGTACTTC
TRBJ1-2 - - TRBV11-1 CASSPSTGGYTF TGTGCCAGCAGCCCCTCTACGGGGGGCTACACCTTC
TRBJ1-2 - - TRBV6-5 CATQGYDYGYTF TGTGCCACTCAGGGGTACGACTATGGCTACACCTTC
TRBJ1-1 - - TRBV4-1 CASSQVKWKNTEAFF TGCGCCAGCAGCCAAGTAAAGTGGAAGAACACTGAAGCTTTCTTT
TRBJ2-5 TRBD2 - TRBV2 CASGTSLQQETQYF TGTGCCAGCGGGACTAGCCTCCAACAAGAGACCCAGTACTTC
TRBJ1-2 TRBD1 few TRBV27 CASSLNPRGQGAGGYTF TGTGCCAGCAGTTTAAACCCCAGGGGACAGGGGGCCGGTGGCTACACCTTC
TRBJ2-3 - - TRBV14 CASSQDRISADTQYF TGTGCCAGCAGCCAAGATCGAATTAGCGCAGATACGCAGTATTTT
TRBJ1-2 TRBD1 once TRBV7-9 CASSLGWTGSNYGYTF TGTGCCAGCAGCTTAGGATGGACAGGGTCTAACTATGGCTACACCTTC
TRBJ1-1 TRBD1 - TRBV19 CASSSPGGGNTEAFF TGTGCCAGTAGTTCTCCAGGGGGGGGGAACACTGAAGCTTTCTTT
TRBJ2-1 TRBD2 - TRBV11-2 CASSLAGYPSYNEQFF TGTGCCAGCAGCCTAGCGGGGTACCCCTCCTACAATGAGCAGTTCTTC
TRBJ2-5 - - TRBV7-2 CASSLVGYTQETQYF TGTGCCAGCAGCTTAGTGGGGTACACCCAAGAGACCCAGTACTTC
TRBJ2-3 TRBD2 - TRBV6-6 CASSFPGLVPDTQYF TGTGCCAGCAGTTTCCCGGGACTAGTACCTGATACGCAGTATTTT
TRBJ1-1 - - TRBV6-1 CASSETRAAEAFF TGTGCCAGCAGTGAGACAAGGGCCGCTGAAGCTTTCTTT
TRBJ2-7 - - TRBV7-9 CASSLGGHQEQYF TGTGCCAGCAGCCTCGGAGGGCATCAAGAGCAGTACTTC
TRBJ1-1 - - TRBV12-3/TRBV12-4 CASSLAGQRAFF TGTGCCAGCAGTTTAGCAGGACAGAGGGCTTTCTTT
TRBJ2-7 - - TRBV7-9 CASSPGRFIRDEQYF TGTGCCAGCAGCCCGGGACGGTTCATCCGCGACGAGCAGTACTTC